This record concerns one T cell receptor (beta chain) sequence. The antigen remains unidentified. Sequencing was performed with immunoSEQ multiplex PCR; in TCRdb, only in-frame clones are kept and a portion is missing. In the table there are 60,000 to 70,000 clones, 70% to 90% of which are singletons. Trimming left V 0 bases short and J 5 bases short, with 13 bases between. The CDR3 has 15 amino acids. Germline values: CDR1 SGHRS, CDR2 YFSETQ. This specimen belongs to a study of identifying expanded T cells in peripheral blood. Findings and caveats of the study: Variance in clone template counts between approximately 2-week samples significantly increased with total template count across all healthy donors. Over approximately two and four weeks, about 16 and 20 clones changed, versus roughly 1.1 between replicates.

Collection occurred without any documented infections or immune events in donors. The TCR originated in a person aged 18 to 70 in good health. The chain combines TRBV5-1 with TRBJ2-3; D remains ambiguous. The sequencing input was blood. The chain's CDR3 is CASSLERLEIDTQYF. CDR3 nucleotide sequence: TGCGCCAGCAGCTTGGAACGGCTGGAGATAGATACGCAGTATTTT.